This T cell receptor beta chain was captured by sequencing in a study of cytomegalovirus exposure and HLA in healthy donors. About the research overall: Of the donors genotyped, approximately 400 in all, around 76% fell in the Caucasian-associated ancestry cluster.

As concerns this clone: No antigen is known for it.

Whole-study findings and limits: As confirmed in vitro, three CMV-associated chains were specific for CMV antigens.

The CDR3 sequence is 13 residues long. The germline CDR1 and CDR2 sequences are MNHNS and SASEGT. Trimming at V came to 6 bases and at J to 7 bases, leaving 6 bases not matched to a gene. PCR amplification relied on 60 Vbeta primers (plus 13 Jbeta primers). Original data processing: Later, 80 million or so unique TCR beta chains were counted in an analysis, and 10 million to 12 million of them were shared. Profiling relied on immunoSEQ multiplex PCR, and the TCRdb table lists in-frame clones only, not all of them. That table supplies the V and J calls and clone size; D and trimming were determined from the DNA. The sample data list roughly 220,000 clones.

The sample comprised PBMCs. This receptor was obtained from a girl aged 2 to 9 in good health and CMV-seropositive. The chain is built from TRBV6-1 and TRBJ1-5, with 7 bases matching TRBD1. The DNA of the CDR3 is TGTGCCAGCAGCCTCAACAGGGGACAGCCCCAGCATTTT. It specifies CASSLNRGQPQHF.